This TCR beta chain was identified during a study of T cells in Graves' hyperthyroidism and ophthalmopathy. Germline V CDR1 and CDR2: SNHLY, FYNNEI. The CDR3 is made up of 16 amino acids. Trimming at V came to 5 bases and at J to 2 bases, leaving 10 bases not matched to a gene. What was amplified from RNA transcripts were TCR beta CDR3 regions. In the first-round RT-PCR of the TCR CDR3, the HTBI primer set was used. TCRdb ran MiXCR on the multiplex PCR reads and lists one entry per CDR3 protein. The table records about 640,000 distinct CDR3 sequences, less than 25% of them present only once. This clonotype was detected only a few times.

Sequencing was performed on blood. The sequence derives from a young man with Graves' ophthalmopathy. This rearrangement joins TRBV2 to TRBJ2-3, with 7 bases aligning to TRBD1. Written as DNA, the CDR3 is TGTGCCAGCAGTCCTCCGACAGGGTTAGTCACAGATACGCAGTATTTT. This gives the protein CASSPPTGLVTDTQYF.